The 15 T cell receptor beta chains reported below all come from one sample, sequenced in a study of STAT5B mutations in CD4+ large granular lymphocyte leukemia (dated by TCRdb to between 2021 and 2024). Library generation was performed with the immunoSEQ multiplex PCR assay. The table comes from immuneACCESS by way of TCRdb, which keeps in-frame sequences with V and J called. Part of the clones is missing from these tables; in studies checked, under half for an unresolved V gene and the rest for unknown reasons. Here the sample has fewer than 35,000 clones; just under 75% occur a single time. The top ten clonotypes cover 0.85% to 1.2% of the sample. Sequenced input: CD4+ T cells from blood buffy coats. The source of these receptors is a human donor in good health.

In its sample, this clone was seen once. The chain recombines TRBV5-5 with TRBJ2-7; D is unclear. CDR1 SGHKS and CDR2 YYEKEE come from the germline V gene (reference sequence). CDR3 length equals 15 residues. The V end was cut by 1 base, the J end by 3 bases, with 14 bases between. The CDR3 coding sequence is TGTGCCAGCAGCTTGAGGAACAGCATATTCTACGAGCAGTACTTC. Its translation: CASSLRNSIFYEQYF.

The chain recombines TRBV5-1 with TRBJ2-3, with 10 bases aligning to TRBD2. Germline V gene sequence: CDR1 SGHRS, CDR2 YFSETQ. The CDR3 runs 17 residues. The J segment lost 0 bases and the V segment lost 2 bases, leaving 6 bases of the junction unmatched. The CDR3 DNA sequence: TGCGCCAGCAGCTTACTACTACTAGCGGGGAGCACAGATACGCAGTATTTT. Residues: CASSLLLLAGSTDTQYF.

This clone has only a few counts. The chain has TRBV9 and TRBJ1-1; no clear D gene. CDR3 length: 13 residues. Trimming removed 0 bases at V and 8 bases at J, with 11 bases between. CDR1 is SGDLS and CDR2 is YYNGEE in the germline V gene. CDR3 sequence: CASSVDGKREAFF. In DNA, the CDR3 is TGTGCCAGCAGCGTAGATGGTAAAAGAGAAGCTTTCTTT.

This sequence joins TRBV27 and TRBJ1-5; 7 nucleotides agree with TRBD1. The CDR3 runs 16 residues. In germline, CDR1 is MNHEY, CDR2 SMNVEV (reference sequence). Unmatched junction bases numbered 10, after V lost 4 bases and J lost 4 bases. The CDR3 DNA sequence: TGTGCCAGCAGTTCACAGACAGGGTTGAGTAATCAGCCCCAGCATTTT. Encoded protein: CASSSQTGLSNQPQHF.

V usage is TRBV4-3 and J usage is TRBJ2-7; 14 positions agree with TRBD2. V lost 2 bases to trimming and J lost 5 bases; unmatched junction nucleotides: 2. Germline loops: CDR1 LGHNA, CDR2 YSLEER. The CDR3 contains 15 residues. The CDR3 bases are TGCGCCAGCAGCCAATGGGGACTAGCGGGAGACGAGCAGTACTTC. The encoded protein is CASSQWGLAGDEQYF.

CDR3 bases: TGTGCCAGCAGGAGTACAGGGGGCACCGGGGAGCTGTTTTTT. Amino acid sequence: CASRSTGGTGELFF. V usage is TRBV6-5 and J usage is TRBJ2-2, with TRBD1 matching 8 bases. The germline V gene encodes CDR1 MNHEY and CDR2 SVGAGI. Trimming cost V 6 bases and J 4 bases; bases outside gene matches: 4. The CDR3 spans 14 residues.

The chain uses TRBV2 and TRBJ2-7; 10 bases line up with TRBD1. This CDR3 region has 14 residues. The junction had 5 bases not matched to a gene; V was cut back by 8 bases and J by 1 base. The V gene's germline CDR1 is SNHLY and CDR2 FYNNEI. The CDR3 DNA sequence: TGTGCCAGCCAGCCGGGACAGGGGTCCTACGAGCAGTACGTC. It is translated as CASQPGQGSYEQYV.

This chain connects TRBV7-2 to TRBJ2-1; 9 positions match TRBD1. Per the germline V gene, CDR1 is SGHTA and CDR2 is FQGNSA. There are 15 residues in the CDR3. The J segment lost 5 bases and the V segment lost 4 bases, leaving 6 bases of the junction unmatched. CDR3 protein: CASSSPGQGDNEQFF. The DNA of the CDR3 is TGTGCCAGCAGCTCTCCGGGACAGGGCGACAATGAGCAGTTCTTC.

The gene calls are TRBV7-9 and TRBJ1-1; 8 bases agree with TRBD1. Unmatched junction bases numbered 6, after V lost 5 bases and J lost 10 bases. Germline V gene lookup returns CDR1 SEHNR and CDR2 FQNEAQ (reference sequence). The CDR3 is 12 amino acids. CDR3 in DNA: TGTGCCAGCAGCCCGACGACAGGGGTAGCTTTCTTT. This codes for CASSPTTGVAFF.

V and J are TRBV5-1 and TRBJ2-3; TRBD2 matches at 10 bases. This CDR3 region has 19 residues. V was pared by 0 bases and J by 4 bases, with 14 bases of the junction left unmatched. Germline V gene sequence: CDR1 SGHRS, CDR2 YFSETQ. CDR3 sequence (DNA): TGCGCCAGCAGCTTGGGTATTACAGCGGCGAGCGGGGGGGCAGATACGCAGTATTTT. Its protein is CASSLGITAASGGADTQYF. The entire variable domain, with the rest obtained from reference TRBV5-1 and TRBJ2-3, is as follows: KAGVTQTPRYLIKTRGQQVTLSCSPISGHRSVSWYQQTPGQGLQFLFEYFSETQRNKGNFPGRFSGRQFSNSRSEMNVSTLELGDSALYLCASSLGITAASGGADTQYFGPGTRLTVL.

This chain joins TRBV19 and TRBJ2-5; D unresolved. V was cut by 0 bases and J by 5 bases, with 13 bases left in between. Germline loops: CDR1 LNHDA, CDR2 SQIVND (reference sequence). This CDR3 region has 15 residues. The CDR3: CASSIDLFTPETQYF. For the CDR3, the DNA is TGTGCCAGTAGTATAGATCTTTTCACTCCGGAGACCCAGTACTTC.

The chain has TRBV18 and TRBJ1-2; D gene unclear. Trimming pared 3 bases from V and 2 bases from J, leaving 7 bases between. The length of the CDR3 is 13 residues. The germline CDR1 and CDR2 sequences are KGHSH and LQKENI. The DNA of the CDR3 is TGTGCCAGCTCACCCCAAGTAAACTATGGCTACACCTTC. It encodes CASSPQVNYGYTF.

The chain has TRBV5-4 and TRBJ2-7; 8 nucleotides line up with TRBD1. With V trimmed by 2 bases and J by 4 bases, 2 bases remained unmatched. Per the germline V gene, CDR1 is SGHNT and CDR2 is YYREEE (reference sequence). The CDR3 consists of 13 residues. The CDR3 here is CASSFQGAYEQYV. DNA for the CDR3: TGTGCCAGCAGCTTCCAGGGGGCGTACGAGCAGTACGTC.

There are a few counts of this clone. J is TRBJ1-1 and V is TRBV5-8, with a weak D call TRBD1 (5 bases). Germline V CDR1 and CDR2: SGHTS, YDEGEE. The CDR3 covers 12 residues. The CDR3 protein is CAGGGRYTEAFF. For the CDR3, the DNA is TGTGCTGGGGGAGGGCGCTACACTGAAGCTTTCTTT.

The chain employs TRBV11-2 and TRBJ1-1; 11 bases agree with TRBD1. CDR1 is SGHAT, CDR2 FQNNGV, per germline. With V trimmed by 2 bases and J by 4 bases, 6 bases remained unmatched. The CDR3 sequence is 16 residues long. The CDR3 DNA follows: TGTGCCAGCAGCTTATCCCCCGGGACAGGGGGCACTGAAGCTTTCTTT. This codes for CASSLSPGTGGTEAFF. The complete variable domain, with remaining parts taken from reference TRBV11-2 and TRBJ1-1, reads EAGVAQSPRYKIIEKRQSVAFWCNPISGHATLYWYQQILGQGPKLLIQFQNNGVVDDSQLPKDRFSAERLKGVDSTLKIQPAKLEDSAVYLCASSLSPGTGGTEAFFGQGTRLTVV.